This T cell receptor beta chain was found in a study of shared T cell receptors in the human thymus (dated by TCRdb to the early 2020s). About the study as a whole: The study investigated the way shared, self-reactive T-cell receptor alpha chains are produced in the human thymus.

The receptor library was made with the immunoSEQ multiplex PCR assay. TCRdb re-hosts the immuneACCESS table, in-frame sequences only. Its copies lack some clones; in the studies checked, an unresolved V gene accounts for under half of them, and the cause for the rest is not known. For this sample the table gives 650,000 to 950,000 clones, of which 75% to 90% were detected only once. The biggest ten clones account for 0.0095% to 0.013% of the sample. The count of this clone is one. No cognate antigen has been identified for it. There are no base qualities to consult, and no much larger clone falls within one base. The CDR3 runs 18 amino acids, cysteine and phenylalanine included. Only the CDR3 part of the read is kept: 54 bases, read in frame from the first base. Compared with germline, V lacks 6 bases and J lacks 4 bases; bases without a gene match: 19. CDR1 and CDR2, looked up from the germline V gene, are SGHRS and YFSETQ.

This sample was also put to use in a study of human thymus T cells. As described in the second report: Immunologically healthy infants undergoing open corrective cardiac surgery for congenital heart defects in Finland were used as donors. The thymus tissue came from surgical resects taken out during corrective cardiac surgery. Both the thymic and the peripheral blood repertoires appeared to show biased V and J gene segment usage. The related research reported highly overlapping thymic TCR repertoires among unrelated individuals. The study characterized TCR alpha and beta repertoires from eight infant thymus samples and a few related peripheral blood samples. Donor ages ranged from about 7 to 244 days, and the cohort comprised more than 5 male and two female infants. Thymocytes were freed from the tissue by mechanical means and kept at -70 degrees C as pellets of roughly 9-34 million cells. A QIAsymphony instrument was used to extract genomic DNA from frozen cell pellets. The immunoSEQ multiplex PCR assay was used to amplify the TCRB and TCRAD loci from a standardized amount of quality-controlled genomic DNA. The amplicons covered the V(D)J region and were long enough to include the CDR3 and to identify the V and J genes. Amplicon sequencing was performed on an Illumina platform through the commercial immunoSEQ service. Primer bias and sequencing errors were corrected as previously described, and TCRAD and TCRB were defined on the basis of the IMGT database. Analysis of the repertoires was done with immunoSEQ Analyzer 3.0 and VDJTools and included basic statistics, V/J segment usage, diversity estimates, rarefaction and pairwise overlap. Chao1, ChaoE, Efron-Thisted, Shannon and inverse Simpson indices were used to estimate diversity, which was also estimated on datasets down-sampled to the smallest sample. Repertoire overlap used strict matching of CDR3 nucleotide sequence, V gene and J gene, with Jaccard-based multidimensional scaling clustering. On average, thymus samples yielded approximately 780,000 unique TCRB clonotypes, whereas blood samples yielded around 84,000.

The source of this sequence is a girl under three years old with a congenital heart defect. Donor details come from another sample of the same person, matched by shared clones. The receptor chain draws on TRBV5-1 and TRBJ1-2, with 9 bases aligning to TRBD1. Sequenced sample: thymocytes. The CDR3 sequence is CASNPGRGQGSPGYGYTF. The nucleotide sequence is TGCGCCAGCAACCCGGGCCGGGGACAGGGATCGCCTGGCTATGGCTACACCTTC.